One sample yielded the 8 T cell receptor beta chains listed below, sequenced in a study of patients and donors after allogeneic stem cell transplantation. TCRdb re-called the RT-PCR reads through MiXCR, storing one row per CDR3 protein. The table has roughly 880,000 distinct CDR3 sequences, over 15% seen once; the top ten hold about 6%. Sequenced input: blood, either unsorted or a sorted T cell fraction (not recorded which). The receptors were gathered from a human donor who was either an allogeneic HSCT recipient or a stem cell or donor lymphocyte infusion donor (not recorded which). It is not recorded whose cells these are; they may come from a transplant donor.

The chain carries TRBV12-3 or TRBV12-4 and TRBJ2-3, with TRBD1 matching over 9 bases. This CDR3 is built from 17 residues. The trim removed 1 base at V and 7 bases at J, leaving 12 bases unmatched. The chain's CDR3 is CASSLGPGQGPPYTQYF. The CDR3 coding sequence is TGTGCCAGCAGTTTAGGGCCGGGACAGGGCCCGCCGTATACGCAGTATTTT.

This clonotype was recorded a few times. The chain is built from TRBV20-1 and TRBJ2-7; no firm D call. In germline, CDR1 is DFQATT, CDR2 SNEGSKA (reference sequence). CDR3 length: 14 residues. The V end lost 0 bases, the J end lost 4 bases, and 13 bases lay between the germline ends. The CDR3 loop is CSAREVGRIYEQYF. The CDR3 DNA sequence: TGCAGTGCTAGAGAGGTCGGCAGGATTTACGAGCAGTACTTC.

This clonotype was counted only a few times. The DNA of the CDR3 is TGTGCCAGCAGGCCCCCGGGGTACTCCTACAATGAGCAGTTCTTC. This sequence encodes CASRPPGYSYNEQFF. The chain joins TRBV11-2 to TRBJ2-1, with D possibly matching TRBD2 (5 bases). V was clipped by 6 bases and J by 0 bases, with 12 bases between them. CDR3 length: 15 residues. Germline V gene lookup returns CDR1 SGHAT and CDR2 FQNNGV.

The chain joins TRBV25-1 to TRBJ1-1; TRBD1 is a possible D gene (5 bases). CDR1 is MGHDK and CDR2 is SYGVNS in the germline V gene. With 4 bases removed from V and 4 bases from J, the gap between germline ends came to 13 bases. CDR3 length: 14 amino acids. CDR3 DNA sequence: TGTGCCAGCAGTGTAACAGGTAGAGCCACTGAAGCTTTCTTT. This encodes CASSVTGRATEAFF. The full variable domain, in which reference TRBV25-1 and TRBJ1-1 provide the parts outside the CDR3, is EADIYQTPRYLVIGTGKKITLECSQTMGHDKMYWYQQDPGMELHLIHYSYGVNSTEKGDLSSESTVSRIRTEHFPLTLESARPSHTSQYLCASSVTGRATEAFFGQGTRLTVV.

The table lists this clonotype with a few counts. The CDR3 DNA reads TGCAGTGCTAGACCACCTCTGGGGGAGGTCGGCAAAAACATTCAGTACTTC. Its translation is CSARPPLGEVGKNIQYF. The rearrangement joins TRBV20-1 to TRBJ2-4, with D tentatively TRBD2 (6 bases). The ends were cut back, 2 bases at V and 3 bases at J, with 20 bases in the middle. Germline V gene data show CDR1 as DFQATT and CDR2 as SNEGSKA (reference sequence). There are 17 residues in the CDR3.

This clonotype was recorded at least ten times. The chain joins TRBV6-4 to TRBJ2-1; the match to TRBD1 covers 8 bases. Unmatched junction bases numbered 10, after V lost 4 bases and J lost 8 bases. Germline CDR1 and CDR2: MRHNA and SNTAGT. This CDR3 is built from 15 residues. CDR3 in amino acids: CASSGTGSYTDEQFF. CDR3 DNA sequence: TGTGCCAGCAGTGGGACAGGGTCCTATACCGATGAGCAGTTCTTC.

This clonotype has more than one count but fewer than ten. This chain uses TRBV11-3 with TRBJ2-1; 10 bases align to TRBD2. This CDR3 is 16 amino acids long. The germline gives CDR1 SGHNT, CDR2 YENEEA. The J segment lost 3 bases and the V segment lost 5 bases, leaving 7 bases of the junction unmatched. Here the CDR3 DNA reads TGTGCCAGCAGCCCGGCTAGCGGGAGTCTCTACAATGAGCAGTTCTTC. It specifies CASSPASGSLYNEQFF.

The CDR3 loop is CAISESLYNEQFF. The DNA for the CDR3 is TGTGCCATCAGTGAGTCCCTTTACAATGAGCAGTTCTTC. This rearrangement joins TRBV10-3 to TRBJ2-1, with unresolved D. V was trimmed by 0 bases and J by 4 bases, leaving 4 bases between them. The germline V gene has CDR1 ENHRY and CDR2 SYGVKD. The CDR3 sequence is 13 residues long.